These 32 T cell receptor beta chains were sequenced from one sample in a study of blood T cell repertoires in COVID-19. Some clones are missing from TCRdb's copy, which holds only in-frame ones; the method was immunoSEQ multiplex PCR. This repertoire shows 200,000 or so clones, over 80% found once; its top ten account for 4.5% to 5.5%. The sequenced sample consisted of peripheral blood. The receptor set was obtained from a woman aged 25-40 years with acute or convalescent COVID-19.

This sequence joins TRBV6-6 and TRBJ1-1; D gene ambiguous. The germline V gene has CDR1 MNHNY and CDR2 SVGAGI (reference sequence). Trimming took 6 bases from V and 2 from J, leaving 16 bases between them. The CDR3 extends over 15 amino acids. CDR3 sequence (DNA): TGTGCCAGCAGCCCTCCCCTCGCAGAAAACACTGAAGCTTTCTTT. This gives the protein CASSPPLAENTEAFF.

The V gene is TRBV27, the J gene TRBJ1-4; TRBD1 matches at 7 bases. Germline CDR1 reads MNHEY; CDR2 reads SMNVEV (reference sequence). The CDR3 is made up of 14 amino acids. V shed 6 bases, J shed 7 bases, and the junction held 8 bases outside the gene matches. The CDR3: CASSRRGETEKLFF. The CDR3 region has the DNA TGTGCCAGCAGCCGCAGGGGGGAAACTGAAAAACTGTTTTTT.

The sample holds a few counts of this clone. The genes are TRBV29-1 and TRBJ2-5; TRBD1 might be the D (5 bases). CDR1 and CDR2 from the germline V gene are SQVTM and ANQGSEA. V was shortened by 5 bases and J by 5 bases, with 15 bases between the two germline ends. CDR3 length: 13 amino acids. CDR3 nucleotides: TGCAGCGTTCGGGCAGGGCTCCTGGAGACCCAGTACTTC. Its translation: CSVRAGLLETQYF. The full variable domain, in which reference TRBV29-1 and TRBJ2-5 provide the parts outside the CDR3, is SAVISQKPSRDICQRGTSLTIQCQVDSQVTMMFWYRQQPGQSLTLIATANQGSEATYESGFVIDKFPISRPNLTFSTLTVSNMSPEDSSIYLCSVRAGLLETQYFGPGTRLLVL.

The rearrangement links TRBV11-2 to TRBJ1-1; D not resolved. The CDR3 length is 14 residues. Germline CDR1 SGHAT, CDR2 FQNNGV. The V gene lost 3 bases and the J gene lost 1 base, with 9 bases spanning the gap. CDR3 region: CASSFPLTNTEAFF. Here the CDR3 DNA reads TGTGCCAGCAGCTTCCCACTTACGAACACTGAAGCTTTCTTT.

The chain joins TRBV3-1 (or the pseudogene TRBV3-2) to TRBJ2-3; 8 nucleotides align to TRBD2. Germline CDR1 reads LGHDT; CDR2 reads YNNKEL (reference sequence). The trim removed 4 bases at V and 1 base at J, leaving 16 bases unmatched. There are 19 residues in the CDR3. CDR3 bases: TGTGCCAGCAGCCCGTCGTGGGTAGCGGGACGGTTTCGCACAGATACGCAGTATTTT. It is translated as CASSPSWVAGRFRTDTQYF.

This clone was counted between two and nine times. The chain recombines TRBV7-2 with TRBJ1-2; D gene uncertain. Trimming removed 2 bases from V and 2 bases from J, with 15 bases in between. This CDR3 region has 16 residues. Germline CDR1 is SGHTA and CDR2 is FQGNSA. The CDR3: CASSLRFGSGNYGYTF. CDR3 nucleotides: TGTGCCAGCAGCTTAAGGTTTGGCAGCGGGAACTATGGCTACACCTTC.

V is TRBV29-1 and J is TRBJ2-7; maybe TRBD1 (6 bases). The length of the CDR3 is 12 residues. CDR1 is SQVTM, CDR2 ANQGSEA, per germline. Trimming left V 6 bases short and J 2 bases short, with 11 bases between. Written as DNA, the CDR3 is TGCAGCGTGGAACAGGGCCCCTACGAGCAGTACTTC. Its protein product is CSVEQGPYEQYF.

This chain links TRBV5-5 with TRBJ2-3; D call uncertain. Germline V lookup: CDR1 SGHKS, CDR2 YYEKEE (reference sequence). The CDR3 covers 14 residues. V lost 3 bases and J lost 3, with 11 bases in between. CDR3 protein: CASSSDPGTDTQYF. DNA for the CDR3: TGTGCCAGCAGCTCCGACCCCGGGACAGATACGCAGTATTTT.

The genes are TRBV28 and TRBJ2-3, with D uncertain. Trimming cost V 6 bases and J 0 bases, with 7 bases left between them. This CDR3 has 13 amino acids. Germline CDR1 MDHEN, CDR2 SYDVKM. CDR3 residues: CASRSSSTDTQYF. As DNA, the CDR3 is TGTGCCAGCAGAAGCTCTAGCACAGATACGCAGTATTTT.

This clone was seen a few times. The CDR3 DNA reads as TGCAGTGCTAGTCTTATAGCGGGAGGGCCGGCAGATACGCAGTATTTT. Protein: CSASLIAGGPADTQYF. This chain joins TRBV20-1 and TRBJ2-3, with TRBD2 matching over 11 bases. CDR3 length: 16 amino acids. Germline CDR1 reads DFQATT; CDR2 reads SNEGSKA (reference sequence). Trimming cost V 3 bases and J 4 bases; bases outside gene matches: 9.

This CDR3 is CASSVGVGGLTGELFF. CDR3 DNA: TGTGCCAGCAGCGTAGGCGTCGGCGGACTCACCGGGGAGCTGTTTTTT. The gene calls are TRBV9 and TRBJ2-2, with TRBD2 as a possible D gene (5 bases). Germline-derived CDR1 and CDR2 are SGDLS and YYNGEE. CDR3 length: 16 residues. The ends were cut back, 0 bases at V and 4 bases at J, with 13 bases in the middle.

The chain joins TRBV5-4 to TRBJ2-5; TRBD2 matches at 7 bases. V shed 4 bases, J shed 4 bases, and the junction held 13 bases outside the gene matches. The germline gives CDR1 SGHNT, CDR2 YYREEE (reference sequence). This CDR3 is built from 16 residues. This CDR3 is CASSLGAAPGGETQYF. Written as DNA, the CDR3 is TGTGCCAGCAGCCTCGGAGCAGCTCCGGGAGGAGAGACCCAGTACTTC.

This sequence joins TRBV5-1 and TRBJ2-3; 9 positions match TRBD1. Looked up from germline, CDR1 is SGHRS and CDR2 is YFSETQ. V trimming: 4 bases; J trimming: 1 base; junction bases outside the gene matches: 7. The CDR3 sequence is 16 residues long. The CDR3 is CASSGGTGTRTDTQYF. The CDR3 region has the DNA TGCGCCAGCAGCGGAGGGACAGGGACTCGCACAGATACGCAGTATTTT.

J is TRBJ1-1 and V is TRBV6-2 or TRBV6-3; D gene unclear. V lost 6 bases and J lost 1, with 9 bases in between. The CDR3 extends over 13 amino acids. CDR1 is MNHEY, CDR2 SVGEGT, per germline. For the CDR3, the DNA is TGTGCCAGCAGCCCCGAGCGGAACACTGAAGCTTTCTTT. As protein: CASSPERNTEAFF.

The sample holds one count of this clone. V is TRBV6-2 or TRBV6-3 and J is TRBJ1-2; 8 bases are shared with TRBD1. Germline V gene lookup returns CDR1 MNHEY and CDR2 SVGEGT. The J segment lost 3 bases and the V segment lost 5 bases, leaving 8 bases of the junction unmatched. This CDR3 has 15 amino acids. The CDR3 loop is CASSPWDRIYYGYTF. The CDR3 DNA is TGTGCCAGCAGTCCATGGGACAGGATCTACTATGGCTACACCTTC.

J is TRBJ1-6 and V is TRBV11-2; tentative D call: TRBD1 (5 bases). The CDR3 loop spans 15 amino acids. Looked up from germline, CDR1 is SGHAT and CDR2 is FQNNGV. V lost 0 bases and J lost 9, with 12 bases in between. DNA of the CDR3: TGTGCCAGCAGCTTAGACGGCGCCGGGGGTTCACCCCTCCACTTT. It codes for CASSLDGAGGSPLHF.

The chain employs TRBV4-1 and TRBJ2-7, with TRBD1 as a possible D gene (5 bases). In germline, CDR1 is MGHRA, CDR2 YSYEKL. V lost 0 bases, J lost 2 bases, and 17 bases lay in between. The CDR3 is made up of 17 amino acids. In nucleotides, the CDR3 is TGCGCCAGCAGCCAAGAAGGAGACAGCGCGTCCCCCTACGAGCAGTACTTC. It yields the protein CASSQEGDSASPYEQYF.

The rearrangement uses TRBV6-5 and TRBJ1-2, with a weak D call TRBD1 (6 bases). This CDR3 spans 13 amino acids. The V and J ends lost 7 bases and 8 bases respectively, with 17 bases between them. The germline CDR1 and CDR2 sequences are MNHEY and SVGAGI. The CDR3 loop reads CASNPGGLGGYTF. The CDR3 nucleotides are TGTGCCAGCAACCCGGGGGGGCTAGGGGGCTACACCTTC.

The chain joins TRBV19 to TRBJ2-7, with D possibly TRBD1 on 6 matching bases. Germline CDR1 LNHDA, CDR2 SQIVND (reference sequence). The CDR3 covers 14 residues. With 7 bases removed from V and 5 bases from J, the gap between germline ends came to 18 bases. CDR3 residues: CASNSGTLSDEQYF. In nucleotides, the CDR3 is TGTGCCAGTAATTCCGGGACACTCTCTGACGAGCAGTACTTC.

The chain uses TRBV10-1 and TRBJ2-3; D unclear. This CDR3 has 14 residues. Between the trimmed V and J ends, which lost 0 bases and 5 bases, there was a span of 9 bases. From germline, CDR1 is WNHNN and CDR2 SYGVQD (reference sequence). The CDR3 is CASSESTSKDTQYF. Written as DNA, the CDR3 is TGCGCCAGCAGTGAGTCGACTTCAAAAGATACGCAGTATTTT.

This clone was observed once. The V gene is TRBV11-2, the J gene TRBJ2-1; TRBD2 aligns across 14 bases. This CDR3 has 15 amino acids. The ends lost 5 bases at V and 12 bases at J; junction bases unmatched: 9. Germline loops: CDR1 SGHAT, CDR2 FQNNGV. The CDR3 protein is CASSPGTSGGLGQFF. The CDR3 bases are TGTGCCAGCAGCCCCGGGACTAGCGGGGGCTTAGGGCAGTTCTTC.

The chain is built from TRBV19 and TRBJ1-6; 8 bases are shared with TRBD1. Germline V lookup: CDR1 LNHDA, CDR2 SQIVND (reference sequence). Trimming cost V 4 bases and J 8 bases; bases outside gene matches: 7. There are 15 residues in the CDR3. CDR3 sequence: CASSTMTGVDSPLHF. Here the CDR3 DNA reads TGTGCCAGTAGTACCATGACAGGGGTTGATTCACCCCTCCACTTT.

The rearrangement links TRBV6-2 or TRBV6-3 to TRBJ2-7; D call uncertain. The CDR3 totals 13 residues. Trimming took off 3 bases at V and 2 bases at J, with 8 bases between the two ends. From germline, CDR1 is MNHEY and CDR2 SVGEGT. DNA for the CDR3: TGTGCCAGCAGTTATTCCCAGGCCTACGAGCAGTACTTC. Its translation: CASSYSQAYEQYF.

J is TRBJ2-4 and V is TRBV6-2 or TRBV6-3, with 8 bases that match TRBD1. CDR1 is MNHEY, CDR2 SVGEGT, per germline. Losses at the gene ends were 6 bases for V and 0 bases for J; bases not matched to a gene: 7. The CDR3 covers 16 residues. CDR3 nucleotide sequence: TGTGCCAGCAGCACAGACAGGGGCCTAGCCAAAAACATTCAGTACTTC. As protein: CASSTDRGLAKNIQYF.

The J gene is TRBJ2-2, the V gene TRBV6-6; possible D gene TRBD1, 6 bases. Germline-derived CDR1 and CDR2 are MNHNY and SVGAGI (reference sequence). V was trimmed by 5 bases and J by 8 bases, leaving 18 bases between them. The CDR3 totals 15 residues. For the CDR3, the DNA is TGTGCCAGCAGTCCGCGACAGGCCCTCGCGGGGGAGCTGTTTTTT. Encoded protein: CASSPRQALAGELFF.

Remarks on this clone: The sample carries other DNA sequences with the same CDR3. This sequence joins TRBV7-2 and TRBJ2-5; D may be TRBD2 (5 bases). This CDR3 contains 13 residues. The V gene lost 2 bases and the J gene lost 5 bases, with 9 bases spanning the gap. The germline CDR1 and CDR2 sequences are SGHTA and FQGNSA. CDR3: CASSLREGETQYF. CDR3 DNA: TGTGCCAGCAGCTTACGGGAAGGGGAGACCCAGTACTTC.

The chain uses TRBV5-1 and TRBJ2-3; D possibly corresponds to TRBD2 (6 bases). Germline values: CDR1 SGHRS, CDR2 YFSETQ. The CDR3 loop spans 14 amino acids. V lost 1 base and J lost 5, with 11 bases in between. Here the CDR3 reads CASSLRGTGDTQYF. In nucleotides, the CDR3 is TGCGCCAGCAGCTTGCGGGGGACTGGAGATACGCAGTATTTT.

V is TRBV18 and J is TRBJ1-6; D may be TRBD1 (6 bases). Trimming took off 4 bases at V and 0 bases at J, with 13 bases between the two ends. CDR1 and CDR2 from the germline V gene are KGHSH and LQKENI. CDR3 length equals 17 residues. CDR3 region: CASSLFDRSSYNSPLHF. CDR3 nucleotide sequence: TGTGCCAGCTCACTATTCGACAGGAGCTCCTATAATTCACCCCTCCACTTT.

This rearrangement joins TRBV4-2 to TRBJ1-2, with 7 nucleotides matching TRBD1. Unmatched junction bases numbered 4, after V lost 5 bases and J lost 1 base. Germline assignment: CDR1 LGHNA and CDR2 YNFKEQ. The CDR3 extends over 14 amino acids. The CDR3 coding sequence is TGTGCCAGCAGCGACTGGGACAGTAACTATGGCTACACCTTC. As protein: CASSDWDSNYGYTF.

This chain links TRBV9 with TRBJ1-1; TRBD1 might be the D (5 bases). From germline, CDR1 is SGDLS and CDR2 YYNGEE. Trimming stripped 0 bases from V and 3 bases from J, with 12 bases between. This CDR3 region has 15 residues. As DNA, the CDR3 is TGTGCCAGCAGCGTAGAGGGGTCATCTTACACTGAAGCTTTCTTT. Translated: CASSVEGSSYTEAFF.

The chain joins TRBV24-1 to TRBJ1-2; 8 positions match TRBD1. This CDR3 is 15 amino acids long. CDR1 is KGHDR, CDR2 SFDVKD, per germline. V was clipped by 2 bases and J by 4 bases; unmatched bases: 5. DNA of the CDR3: TGTGCCACCAGTGATTCCTGGACAGGGCCCTATGGCTACACCTTC. This sequence encodes CATSDSWTGPYGYTF.

In this sample, this clone turned up many times. The V gene is TRBV19, the J gene TRBJ2-2, with 8 bases matching TRBD2. Germline V gene lookup returns CDR1 LNHDA and CDR2 SQIVND (reference sequence). V lost 7 bases to trimming and J lost 4 bases; unmatched junction nucleotides: 8. There are 15 residues in the CDR3. Here the CDR3 DNA reads TGTGCCAGTAAACCAGCGGGGGCACTCACCGGGGAGCTGTTTTTT. Its translation is CASKPAGALTGELFF.